The next 27 T cell receptor beta chains were all read from a single sample in a study of blood T cell repertoires in COVID-19. Assay: immunoSEQ multiplex PCR; the TCRdb copy retains only in-frame clones and omits some. Altogether some 200,000 clones are present, around 95% being singletons, with the ten largest covering about 0.8%. The sequenced material came from peripheral blood. The source is a man aged 30 to 45 with COVID-19, enrolled during active disease.

This chain joins TRBV4-1 and TRBJ1-1, with D tentatively TRBD1 (5 bases). The germline CDR1 and CDR2 sequences are MGHRA and YSYEKL. V lost 0 bases and J 0 bases, leaving 8 bases between the germline ends. The CDR3 sequence is 15 residues long. Here the CDR3 DNA reads TGCGCCAGCAGCCAAGATCCAGGGATGAACACTGAAGCTTTCTTT. Residues: CASSQDPGMNTEAFF.

The chain couples TRBV12-1 to TRBJ2-1; the table gives TRBD2 as D, unverified against the DNA. TRBV12-1 constitutes a pseudogene. CDR3 size: 17 residues. The CDR3 nucleotides are TGTGCCAGCAGCTCAAGCCTGGCCGGGGGGGCCAACAATGAGCAGTTCTTC. This gives the protein CASSSSLAGGANNEQFF.

This chain uses TRBV5-6 with TRBJ1-5, with TRBD1 matching 9 bases. Germline V gene lookup returns CDR1 SGHDT and CDR2 YYEEEE. V was pared by 3 bases and J by 2 bases, with 9 bases of the junction left unmatched. CDR3 length: 17 residues. The CDR3 DNA is TGTGCCAGCAGCTCCTCCTTACAGGGGGCGGGCAATCAGCCCCAGCATTTT. This translates into CASSSSLQGAGNQPQHF.

The chain carries TRBV19 and TRBJ1-1; TRBD1 aligns across 7 bases. The CDR3 has 15 amino acids. Germline V lookup: CDR1 LNHDA, CDR2 SQIVND (reference sequence). V dropped 5 bases and J dropped 1; count of bases not matched to a gene: 7. DNA of the CDR3: TGTGCCAGTAGTGACTCGGGACAGCGGAACACTGAAGCTTTCTTT. Residues: CASSDSGQRNTEAFF.

The chain links TRBV4-1 to TRBJ2-3; 7 bases are shared with TRBD1. This CDR3 is 16 amino acids long. The germline CDR1 and CDR2 sequences are MGHRA and YSYEKL. Germline trimming cut 5 bases from V and 2 bases from J; bases unmatched to any gene: 10. As DNA, the CDR3 is TGCGCCAGCAGCTCTATACCGGGACAGTACACAGATACGCAGTATTTT. Amino acid sequence: CASSSIPGQYTDTQYF.

The V gene is TRBV6-5, the J gene TRBJ2-7; TRBD2 matches 7 bases. The CDR3 is made up of 14 amino acids. The J segment lost 6 bases and the V segment lost 0 bases, leaving 5 bases of the junction unmatched. Germline CDR1 is MNHEY and CDR2 is SVGAGI. The CDR3 region is CASSYSPSGSEQYF. In DNA form, the CDR3 reads TGTGCCAGCAGTTACTCGCCTAGCGGCTCCGAGCAGTACTTC.

The chain uses TRBV10-3 and TRBJ1-2, with TRBD1 matching over 8 bases. CDR1 ENHRY and CDR2 SYGVKD come from the germline V gene. The CDR3 is 16 amino acids. The J segment lost 6 bases and the V segment lost 0 bases, leaving 9 bases of the junction unmatched. The CDR3 nucleotides read TGTGCCATCAGTGAGTCGATTTTAGGACAGGGCGATGGCTACACCTTC. Translated, it gives CAISESILGQGDGYTF.

V usage is TRBV27 and J usage is TRBJ2-5, with 15 bases lining up with TRBD2. The CDR3 consists of 18 residues. Unmatched junction bases numbered 5, after V lost 0 bases and J lost 3 bases. Germline V gene lookup returns CDR1 MNHEY and CDR2 SMNVEV (reference sequence). The DNA of the CDR3 is TGTGCCAGCAGTTTATCGTTTGGGACTAGCGGGGGGAAAGAGACCCAGTACTTC. Translation gives CASSLSFGTSGGKETQYF.

The rearrangement joins TRBV30 to TRBJ2-1; the match to TRBD2 covers 16 bases. V gave up 2 bases and J gave up 0 bases; unmatched junction bases: 7. This CDR3 comprises 19 residues. Per the germline V gene, CDR1 is GTSNPN and CDR2 is SVGIG (reference sequence). The CDR3 is CAWSNPGLAGGSSYNEQFF. The CDR3 bases are TGTGCCTGGAGTAACCCGGGACTAGCGGGGGGGAGCTCCTACAATGAGCAGTTCTTC.

V is TRBV6-5 and J is TRBJ1-5; no definite D call. The germline gives CDR1 MNHEY, CDR2 SVGAGI. Trimming shortened V by 6 bases and J by 7 bases, and 13 bases separated the two germline ends. The CDR3 loop spans 13 amino acids. CDR3 in amino acids: CASSLQSGQPQHF. DNA of the CDR3: TGTGCCAGCAGCCTACAAAGCGGGCAGCCCCAGCATTTT.

The V call is TRBV6-6, the J call TRBJ1-5; D gene uncertain. V was shortened by 7 bases and J by 2 bases, with 6 bases between the two germline ends. From germline, CDR1 is MNHNY and CDR2 SVGAGI (reference sequence). The CDR3 runs 12 residues. The CDR3 is CASTSGNQPQHF. The DNA of the CDR3 is TGTGCCAGCACGAGTGGCAATCAGCCCCAGCATTTT.

The genes are TRBV5-5 and TRBJ2-7, with a tentative D call TRBD2 (6 bases). This CDR3 is built from 15 residues. Germline V gene data show CDR1 as SGHKS and CDR2 as YYEKEE (reference sequence). V lost 4 bases and J lost 2, with 16 bases in between. This CDR3 is CASSIQPGTAYEQYF. Written as DNA, the CDR3 is TGTGCCAGCAGCATACAACCCGGGACTGCCTACGAGCAGTACTTC.

The chain joins TRBV27 to TRBJ2-7; TRBD1 matches at 8 bases. In germline, CDR1 is MNHEY, CDR2 SMNVEV (reference sequence). V shed 5 bases, J shed 3 bases, and the junction held 3 bases outside the gene matches. This CDR3 region has 13 residues. CDR3 sequence: CASSRTGFYEQYF. CDR3 in DNA: TGTGCCAGCAGTCGGACAGGGTTCTACGAGCAGTACTTC.

The chain employs TRBV5-1 and TRBJ2-3; TRBD2 matches 7 bases. V shed 0 bases and J 3 bases; nucleotides not matched to a gene: 4. CDR3 length: 15 residues. Germline V gene lookup returns CDR1 SGHRS and CDR2 YFSETQ. This CDR3 reads CASSLGAGETDTQYF. In nucleotides, the CDR3 is TGCGCCAGCAGCTTGGGTGCGGGGGAGACAGATACGCAGTATTTT.

The genes are TRBV5-1 and TRBJ1-4, with 11 nucleotides matching TRBD1. CDR3 length: 14 amino acids. The V segment lost 4 bases and the J segment 7 bases; nucleotides outside the gene matches: 3. Germline-derived CDR1 and CDR2 are SGHRS and YFSETQ. CDR3 DNA sequence: TGCGCCAGCAGCCCAGGGACAGGGGGTGAAAAACTGTTTTTT. This codes for CASSPGTGGEKLFF. Full variable domain (rest looked up from reference TRBV5-1 and TRBJ1-4): KAGVTQTPRYLIKTRGQQVTLSCSPISGHRSVSWYQQTPGQGLQFLFEYFSETQRNKGNFPGRFSGRQFSNSRSEMNVSTLELGDSALYLCASSPGTGGEKLFFGSGTQLSVL.

The chain has TRBV5-1 and TRBJ2-7; 13 nucleotides agree with TRBD2. The CDR3 runs to 15 residues. Looked up from germline, CDR1 is SGHRS and CDR2 is YFSETQ. V was clipped by 4 bases and J by 4 bases; unmatched bases: 5. CDR3 coding DNA: TGCGCCAGCAGCCCCACTAGCGGGGGGGCATACGAGCAGTACTTC. Its translation is CASSPTSGGAYEQYF.

V usage is TRBV25-1 and J usage is TRBJ2-1; 8 nucleotides line up with TRBD1. Per the germline V gene, CDR1 is MGHDK and CDR2 is SYGVNS. This CDR3 has 16 amino acids. V lost 3 bases and J lost 9; bases outside the gene matches: 13. The CDR3 region has the DNA TGTGCCAGCAGTGAGGACAGGGTTCCCGCTTCGGGTGAGCAGTTCTTC. Amino acid sequence: CASSEDRVPASGEQFF. Complete variable domain (other parts from reference TRBV25-1 and TRBJ2-1): EADIYQTPRYLVIGTGKKITLECSQTMGHDKMYWYQQDPGMELHLIHYSYGVNSTEKGDLSSESTVSRIRTEHFPLTLESARPSHTSQYLCASSEDRVPASGEQFFGPGTRLTVL.

The chain is built from TRBV4-2 and TRBJ2-3; 11 bases are shared with TRBD2. The CDR3 consists of 16 residues. The V gene's germline CDR1 is LGHNA and CDR2 YNFKEQ. V lost 6 bases to trimming and J lost 4 bases; unmatched junction nucleotides: 9. CDR3 sequence (DNA): TGTGCCAGCAGTCCGGTAGCGGGGGGGCGTTCAGATACGCAGTATTTT. Translated: CASSPVAGGRSDTQYF.

The chain couples TRBV30 to TRBJ2-2; D call uncertain. The V end was cut by 4 bases, the J end by 7 bases, with 7 bases between. The CDR3 loop spans 11 amino acids. Germline CDR1 GTSNPN, CDR2 SVGIG (reference sequence). The DNA for the CDR3 is TGTGCCTGGAACCGGGTCGGGGAGCTGTTTTTT. It specifies CAWNRVGELFF.

This clone was recorded a few times. J is TRBJ2-5 and V is TRBV5-1, with 7 positions matching TRBD1. The CDR3 totals 14 residues. Germline V lookup: CDR1 SGHRS, CDR2 YFSETQ. Trimming took 4 bases from V and 5 from J; bases not matched to a gene: 8. CDR3 sequence (DNA): TGCGCCAGCAGCCTAGGACAGGCTAGGGAGACCCAGTACTTC. Its protein product is CASSLGQARETQYF.

The chain carries TRBV11-2 and TRBJ2-7; tentatively, D is TRBD1 (5 bases). Germline CDR1 SGHAT, CDR2 FQNNGV. V lost 1 base and J 2 bases, leaving 9 bases between the germline ends. The CDR3 extends over 14 amino acids. The CDR3 DNA reads as TGTGCCAGCAGCTTAGTACAGGATACCTACGAGCAGTACTTC. Encoded protein: CASSLVQDTYEQYF.

This chain links TRBV6-5 with TRBJ1-5; unclear D gene. The CDR3 runs to 14 residues. CDR1 is MNHEY, CDR2 SVGAGI, per germline. Trimming removed 2 bases from V and 1 base from J, with 6 bases in between. The CDR3 DNA follows: TGTGCCAGCAGTTACGAACAGAGCAATCAGCCCCAGCATTTT. It specifies CASSYEQSNQPQHF.

The rearrangement uses TRBV7-3 and TRBJ1-1; 10 positions agree with TRBD1. The CDR3 totals 14 residues. Germline V gene lookup returns CDR1 SGHTA and CDR2 FQGTGA. V lost 5 bases to trimming and J lost 6 bases; unmatched junction nucleotides: 6. The CDR3 region is CASSQTGGTAEAFF. The CDR3 bases are TGTGCCAGCAGCCAGACAGGGGGCACCGCTGAAGCTTTCTTT.

V usage is TRBV9 and J usage is TRBJ2-1, with 14 bases matching TRBD2. V lost 5 bases to trimming and J lost 2 bases; unmatched junction nucleotides: 6. Germline V gene sequence: CDR1 SGDLS, CDR2 YYNGEE. The CDR3 runs to 17 residues. The CDR3 sequence: CASSELGLAGAYNEQFF. As DNA, the CDR3 is TGTGCCAGCAGTGAGCTGGGACTAGCGGGGGCCTACAATGAGCAGTTCTTC.

V gene TRBV7-9 combines with J gene TRBJ1-6; 9 nucleotides agree with TRBD1. The trim removed 5 bases at V and 5 bases at J, leaving 4 bases unmatched. There are 15 residues in the CDR3. The germline CDR1 and CDR2 sequences are SEHNR and FQNEAQ (reference sequence). The CDR3 protein is CASSQGQGHNSPLHF. CDR3 sequence (DNA): TGTGCCAGCAGCCAGGGACAGGGCCATAATTCACCCCTCCACTTT. Looking up the rest from reference TRBV7-9 and TRBJ1-6 gives the full variable domain: DTGVSQNPRHKITKRGQNVTFRCDPISEHNRLYWYRQTLGQGPEFLTYFQNEAQLEKSRLLSDRFSAERPKGSFSTLEIQRTEQGDSAMYLCASSQGQGHNSPLHFGNGTRLTVT.

The chain couples TRBV2 to TRBJ2-5; 7 nucleotides match TRBD2. V trimming: 7 bases; J trimming: 5 bases; junction bases outside the gene matches: 10. CDR3 length: 14 amino acids. Germline CDR1 reads SNHLY; CDR2 reads FYNNEI. The CDR3 is CASISGAGWETQYF. The CDR3 bases are TGTGCCAGCATCAGCGGGGCAGGATGGGAGACCCAGTACTTC.

The rearrangement links TRBV7-6 to TRBJ2-1; 12 nucleotides match TRBD1. Germline assignment: CDR1 SGHVS and CDR2 FNYEAQ. This CDR3 has 18 residues. J gave up 7 bases and V 5 bases, and 15 bases lay outside the gene matches. The CDR3 region is CASSPGTGGKGFLNEQFF. The CDR3 nucleotides are TGTGCCAGCAGCCCCGGGACAGGGGGCAAAGGTTTTTTGAATGAGCAGTTCTTC. The whole variable domain, remainder taken from reference TRBV7-6 and TRBJ2-1, is GAGVSQSPRYKVTKRGQDVALRCDPISGHVSLYWYRQALGQGPEFLTYFNYEAQQDKSGLPNDRFSAERPEGSISTLTIQRTEQRDSAMYRCASSPGTGGKGFLNEQFFGPGTRLTVL.